Presented here are 27 T cell receptor beta chains from one specimen sequenced in a study of PD-1 blockade in classical Hodgkin lymphoma. Autologous stem cell transplantation was followed by relapse in every patient, and brentuximab vedotin exposure varied. Profiling relied on immunoSEQ multiplex PCR, and the TCRdb table lists in-frame clones only, not all of them. Of roughly 41,000 clones listed, about 90% are singletons. The specimen was peripheral blood mononuclear cells (PBMCs), collected before the second cycle of nivolumab. The receptors here all came from a human donor with classical Hodgkin lymphoma.

This chain connects TRBV7-8 to TRBJ1-5, with a possible D match to TRBD1 (5 bases). V was trimmed by 2 bases and J by 7 bases, leaving 18 bases between them. The CDR3 consists of 16 residues. Germline V gene data show CDR1 as SGHVS and CDR2 as FQNEAQ. CDR3 coding DNA: TGTGCCAGCAGCTTATATACCCCCAGGGTCGTCCAGCCCCAGCATTTT. Translating gives CASSLYTPRVVQPQHF.

The chain uses TRBV6-5 and TRBJ2-5, with TRBD1 matching over 11 bases. The J call is uncertain, as TRBJ2-7 better fits the DNA end. The CDR3 is 15 residues long. Looked up from germline, CDR1 is MNHEY and CDR2 is SVGAGI. CDR3 loop: CASRPPGQGDYEQYF. The CDR3 coding sequence is TGTGCCAGCAGACCACCGGGACAGGGGGACTACGAGCAGTACTTC.

The chain links TRBV9 to TRBJ1-2; 9 bases agree with TRBD1. Losses at the gene ends were 0 bases for V and 6 bases for J; bases not matched to a gene: 3. CDR1 is SGDLS, CDR2 YYNGEE, per germline. This CDR3 region has 14 residues. The CDR3 coding sequence is TGTGCCAGCAGCGTAGGGGGACAGGGCGATGGCTACACCTTC. Translated, it gives CASSVGGQGDGYTF.

The chain links TRBV28 to TRBJ2-3; D uncertain. V was cut by 10 bases and J by 2 bases, with 10 bases left in between. The germline CDR1 and CDR2 sequences are MDHEN and SYDVKM. The CDR3 spans 12 residues. Here the CDR3 DNA reads TGTGCCATCGCCTATACCACAGATACGCAGTATTTT. Residues: CAIAYTTDTQYF. The variable domain in full, completed from reference TRBV28 and TRBJ2-3, reads DVKVTQSSRYLVKRTGEKVFLECVQDMDHENMFWYRQDPGLGLRLIYFSYDVKMKEKGDIPEGYSVSREKKERFSLILESASTNQTSMYLCAIAYTTDTQYFGPGTRLTVL.

CDR3 DNA: TGTGCCAGCAGCTTTTTACAGGGACCGGTAAGCAATCAGCCCCAGCATTTT. Encoded protein: CASSFLQGPVSNQPQHF. V usage is TRBV5-5 and J usage is TRBJ1-5, with a possible D match to TRBD1 (6 bases). Germline V gives CDR1 SGHKS, CDR2 YYEKEE (reference sequence). Trimming stripped 2 bases from V and 1 base from J, with 16 bases between. The CDR3 spans 17 residues. The full variable domain, its missing parts supplied by reference TRBV5-5 and TRBJ1-5, is DAGVTQSPTHLIKTRGQQVTLRCSPISGHKSVSWYQQVLGQGPQFIFQYYEKEERGRGNFPDRFSARQFPNYSSELNVNALLLGDSALYLCASSFLQGPVSNQPQHFGDGTRLSIL.

This chain uses TRBV7-3 with TRBJ1-1; tentatively, D is TRBD1 (6 bases). The V end was cut by 4 bases, the J end by 2 bases, with 11 bases between. Germline V gene sequence: CDR1 SGHTA, CDR2 FQGTGA. The CDR3 extends over 14 amino acids. CDR3 sequence: CASSWGGGNTEAFF. CDR3 DNA sequence: TGTGCCAGCAGCTGGGGAGGGGGAAACACTGAAGCTTTCTTT.

The chain combines TRBV4-1 with TRBJ1-5; TRBD1 is a possible D gene (6 bases). The CDR3 totals 16 residues. Germline CDR1 reads MGHRA; CDR2 reads YSYEKL. V was pared by 0 bases and J by 5 bases, with 14 bases between. CDR3 residues: CASSQEDRGAYQPQHF. CDR3 nucleotides: TGCGCCAGCAGCCAAGAGGATCGGGGGGCTTATCAGCCCCAGCATTTT.

The genes are TRBV6-1 and TRBJ1-4; D call uncertain. Germline V lookup: CDR1 MNHNS, CDR2 SASEGT. The CDR3 is 16 amino acids. V shed 4 bases and J shed 5 bases, with 17 bases lying between them. The CDR3 DNA follows: TGTGCCAGCAGTGGGGATGGGTGGCAGAAAAATGAAAAACTGTTTTTT. It specifies CASSGDGWQKNEKLFF.

This sequence joins TRBV6-4 and TRBJ2-6; D might be TRBD1 (6 bases). The length of the CDR3 is 15 residues. Germline V gene lookup returns CDR1 MRHNA and CDR2 SNTAGT. Deletions cut 2 bases from V and 3 bases from J, with 8 bases between. CDR3 protein: CASSDQGFGANVLTF. In nucleotides, the CDR3 is TGTGCCAGCAGTGACCAGGGGTTTGGGGCCAACGTCCTGACTTTC.

This chain connects TRBV6-5 to TRBJ1-1; D gene unclear. Between the trimmed V and J ends, which lost 5 bases and 5 bases, there was a span of 12 bases. The length of the CDR3 is 13 residues. Germline CDR1 is MNHEY and CDR2 is SVGAGI. The CDR3 spells CASSEVVGTEAFF. In DNA, the CDR3 is TGTGCCAGCAGTGAAGTGGTGGGAACTGAAGCTTTCTTT.

The J gene is TRBJ2-3, the V gene TRBV5-5, with 9 nucleotides matching TRBD1. The ends lost 6 bases at V and 6 bases at J; junction bases unmatched: 11. This CDR3 has 15 residues. The germline V gene encodes CDR1 SGHKS and CDR2 YYEKEE (reference sequence). DNA of the CDR3: TGTGCCAGCAAACACTCCGGGACAGGGACTGATACGCAGTATTTT. This codes for CASKHSGTGTDTQYF.

J is TRBJ1-2 and V is TRBV11-3; D gene ambiguous. Germline CDR1 reads SGHNT; CDR2 reads YENEEA. The CDR3 covers 13 residues. V was trimmed by 3 bases and J by 0 bases, leaving 5 bases between them. CDR3 nucleotide sequence: TGTGCCAGCAGCTTCAGCTCTAACTATGGCTACACCTTC. Translation gives CASSFSSNYGYTF.

The chain carries TRBV2 and TRBJ2-5; no firm D call. Germline CDR1 reads SNHLY; CDR2 reads FYNNEI. CDR3 length equals 15 residues. V was trimmed by 3 bases and J by 3 bases, leaving 14 bases between them. The CDR3 region is CASSDNLEVKETQYF. Written as DNA, the CDR3 is TGTGCCAGCAGTGATAACCTAGAAGTAAAAGAGACCCAGTACTTC.

This chain joins TRBV7-3 and TRBJ2-3; 14 nucleotides line up with TRBD2. Looked up from germline, CDR1 is SGHTA and CDR2 is FQGTGA. V was clipped by 5 bases and J by 1 base; unmatched bases: 11. The CDR3 consists of 19 residues. DNA for the CDR3: TGTGCCAGCAGCCCGGGACTAGCGGGAGATTCCCACGGCACAGATACGCAGTATTTT. This codes for CASSPGLAGDSHGTDTQYF.

V usage is TRBV28 and J usage is TRBJ2-3; TRBD1 matches at 9 bases. Trimming removed 4 bases from V and 4 bases from J; junction bases left unmatched: 6. This CDR3 comprises 15 residues. Germline values: CDR1 MDHEN, CDR2 SYDVKM. The CDR3 reads CASSYRDREADTQYF. CDR3 DNA sequence: TGTGCCAGCAGTTACCGGGACAGGGAGGCAGATACGCAGTATTTT.

The genes are TRBV14 and TRBJ2-1; TRBD1 matches 12 bases. The J segment lost 9 bases and the V segment lost 6 bases, leaving 18 bases of the junction unmatched. CDR1 is SGHDN, CDR2 FVKESK, per germline. CDR3 length equals 18 residues. In nucleotides, the CDR3 is TGTGCCAGCAGTCGCCGGGACAGGGGGCGTAGCGGGACGGTTGAGCAGTTCTTC. This codes for CASSRRDRGRSGTVEQFF.

The CDR3 DNA reads as TGTGCCAGCAGCGTAAACAGGGGGCGTCTGTCTGGGGCCAACGTCCTGACTTTC. Translation gives CASSVNRGRLSGANVLTF. The V and J genes are TRBV7-2 and TRBJ2-6; 9 nucleotides agree with TRBD1. Losses at the gene ends were 5 bases for V and 1 base for J; bases not matched to a gene: 9. From germline, CDR1 is SGHTA and CDR2 FQGNSA. The CDR3 spans 18 residues.

V is TRBV10-2 and J is TRBJ1-1, with D unclear. The germline V and J ends were trimmed by 2 bases and 1 base, with 8 bases remaining between them. CDR3 length: 14 amino acids. Germline lookup yields CDR1 WSHSY and CDR2 SAAADI. The CDR3 bases are TGCGCCAGCAGTGAGCGCAGATGGAACACTGAAGCTTTCTTT. Its translation: CASSERRWNTEAFF.

V is TRBV11-3 and J is TRBJ2-2; D gene ambiguous. The germline gives CDR1 SGHNT, CDR2 YENEEA. The CDR3 has 14 residues. V gave up 0 bases and J gave up 6 bases, with 8 bases separating them. The CDR3 spells CASSLDPGSGELFF. In DNA, the CDR3 is TGTGCCAGCAGCTTAGATCCGGGTTCCGGGGAGCTGTTTTTT.

The chain couples TRBV6-4 to TRBJ2-1; possibly TRBD2 for D (5 bases). The V gene lost 0 bases and the J gene lost 6 bases, with 9 bases spanning the gap. Germline V lookup: CDR1 MRHNA, CDR2 SNTAGT. The CDR3 extends over 14 amino acids. The CDR3 spells CASSDSGESNEQFF. For the CDR3, the DNA is TGTGCCAGCAGTGACTCTGGGGAGAGCAATGAGCAGTTCTTC.

The chain employs TRBV10-3 and TRBJ1-1; no definite D call. The CDR3 has 13 residues. Germline assignment: CDR1 ENHRY and CDR2 SYGVKD. Trimming shortened V by 3 bases and J by 0 bases, and 5 bases separated the two germline ends. The CDR3 sequence is CAISEPLNTEAFF. The CDR3 bases are TGTGCCATCAGTGAACCCTTGAACACTGAAGCTTTCTTT.

The chain links TRBV6-5 to TRBJ1-1; D perhaps matches TRBD1 (5 bases). The CDR3 has 10 amino acids. CDR1 is MNHEY and CDR2 is SVGAGI in the germline V gene. V shed 10 bases and J shed 5 bases, with 8 bases lying between them. CDR3 sequence reads: CAKTETEAFF. DNA of the CDR3: TGTGCCAAGACAGAGACTGAAGCTTTCTTT.

The chain combines TRBV6-1 with TRBJ2-7; 9 nucleotides agree with TRBD1. Unmatched junction bases numbered 7, after V lost 4 bases and J lost 3 bases. CDR3 size: 15 residues. Germline assignment: CDR1 MNHNS and CDR2 SASEGT. CDR3: CASSVPGQGLYEQYF. As DNA, the CDR3 is TGTGCCAGCAGTGTACCGGGACAGGGACTCTACGAGCAGTACTTC.

In its sample, this clone was seen a few times. The chain is built from TRBV15 and TRBJ1-3; D gene unclear. The CDR3 has 14 residues. Per the germline V gene, CDR1 is LNHNV and CDR2 is YYDKDF (reference sequence). V lost 4 bases, J lost 0 bases, and 7 bases lay in between. CDR3 loop: CATSTDISGNTIYF. CDR3 DNA: TGTGCCACCAGCACAGACATCTCTGGAAACACCATATATTTT.

This clone has a handful of counts. This chain joins TRBV6-4 and TRBJ2-1; 9 nucleotides match TRBD2. V trimming: 6 bases; J trimming: 8 bases; junction bases outside the gene matches: 11. The V gene's germline CDR1 is MRHNA and CDR2 SNTAGT. The CDR3 length is 15 residues. Here the CDR3 DNA reads TGTGCCAGCAGCCTCGGGGGTAGCGGGAGAGATGAGCAGTTCTTC. This encodes CASSLGGSGRDEQFF.

This clone appeared a few times. The gene calls are TRBV18 and TRBJ2-2; TRBD1 aligns across 7 bases. The trim removed 1 base at V and 0 bases at J, leaving 8 bases unmatched. The CDR3 is 18 amino acids. Looked up from germline, CDR1 is KGHSH and CDR2 is LQKENI. CDR3 in DNA: TGTGCCAGCTCACCACGCCGGGTGGGGACAGCGAACACCGGGGAGCTGTTTTTT. Translation: CASSPRRVGTANTGELFF.

Here the CDR3 reads CASRLDGTYEQYF. Here the CDR3 DNA reads TGTGCCAGCAGACTCGACGGGACCTACGAGCAGTACTTC. V is TRBV14 and J is TRBJ2-7, with TRBD2 as a possible D gene (5 bases). CDR1 SGHDN and CDR2 FVKESK come from the germline V gene. With 6 bases removed from V and 2 bases from J, the gap between germline ends came to 11 bases. There are 13 residues in the CDR3.